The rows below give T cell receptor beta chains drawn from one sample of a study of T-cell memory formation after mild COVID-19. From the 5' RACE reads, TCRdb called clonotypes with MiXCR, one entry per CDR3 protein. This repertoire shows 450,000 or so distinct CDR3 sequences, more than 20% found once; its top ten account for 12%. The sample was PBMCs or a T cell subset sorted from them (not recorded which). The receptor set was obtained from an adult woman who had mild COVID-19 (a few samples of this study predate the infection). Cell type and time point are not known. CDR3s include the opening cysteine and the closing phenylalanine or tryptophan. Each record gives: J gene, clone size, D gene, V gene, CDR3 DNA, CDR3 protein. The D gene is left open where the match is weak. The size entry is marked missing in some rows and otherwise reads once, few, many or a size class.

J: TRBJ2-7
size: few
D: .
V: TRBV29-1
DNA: TGCAGCGTTGAGGGGGGACAGCCCTACGAGCAGTACTTC
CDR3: CSVEGGQPYEQYF

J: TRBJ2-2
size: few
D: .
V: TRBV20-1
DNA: TGCAGTGCTAGAGATTTGACCCGGCCGGACACCGGGGAGCTGTTTTTT
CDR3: CSARDLTRPDTGELFF

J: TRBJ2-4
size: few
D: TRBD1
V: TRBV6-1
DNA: TGTGCCAGCAGCCTAGGGGGCGCGACCAAAAACATTCAGTACTTC
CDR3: CASSLGGATKNIQYF

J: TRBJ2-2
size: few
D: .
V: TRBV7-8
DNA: TGTGCCAGCAGCTTAGATGGGGCAAGCGGGACCGGGGAGCTGTTTTTT
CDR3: CASSLDGASGTGELFF

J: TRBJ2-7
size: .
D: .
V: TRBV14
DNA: TGTGCCAGCAGCCAAGAAGCAGGGGCAGACTACGAGCAGTACTTC
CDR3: CASSQEAGADYEQYF

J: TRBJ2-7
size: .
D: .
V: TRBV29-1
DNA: TGCAGCGTTGCCGAGACAGACTCTAGCGAGCAGTACTTC
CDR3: CSVAETDSSEQYF

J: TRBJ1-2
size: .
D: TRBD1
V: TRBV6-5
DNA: TGTGCCAGCAGTTACCGTGACAGGGACTATGGCTACACCTTC
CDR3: CASSYRDRDYGYTF

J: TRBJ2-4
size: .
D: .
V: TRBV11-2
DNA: TGTGCCAGCAGCTTTGGACTTCCTAAGCCAGGAAACATTCAGTACTTC
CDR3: CASSFGLPKPGNIQYF

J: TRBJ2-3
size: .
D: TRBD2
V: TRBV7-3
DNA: TGTGCCAGCGGGCTAGCGGGGGGGAATAGGGATACGCAGTATTTT
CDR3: CASGLAGGNRDTQYF

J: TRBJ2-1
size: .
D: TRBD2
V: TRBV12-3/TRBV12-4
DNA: TGTGCCAGCAGTTTGGGTGGCGGGAGCTCCTACAATGAGCAGTTCTTC
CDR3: CASSLGGGSSYNEQFF

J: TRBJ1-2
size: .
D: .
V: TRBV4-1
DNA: TGCGCCAGCGGCCAGGGGTTTGACTATGGCTACACCTTC
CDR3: CASGQGFDYGYTF

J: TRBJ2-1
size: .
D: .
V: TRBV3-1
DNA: TGTGCCAGCAGCCCCCAGGGCGGGGCACAGTTCTTC
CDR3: CASSPQGGAQFF

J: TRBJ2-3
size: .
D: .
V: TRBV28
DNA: TGTGCCAGCAGTTTTGTCGGAACTAGCACAGATACGCAGTATTTT
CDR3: CASSFVGTSTDTQYF

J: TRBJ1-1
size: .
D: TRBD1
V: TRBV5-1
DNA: TGCGCCAGCAGCCTGAGGACAGGGGACACTGAAGCTTTCTTT
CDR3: CASSLRTGDTEAFF

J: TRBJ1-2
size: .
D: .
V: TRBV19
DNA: TGTGCCAGTAGTCCGAAAATCCCCAATCCAGGAAACTATGGCTACACCTTC
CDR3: CASSPKIPNPGNYGYTF

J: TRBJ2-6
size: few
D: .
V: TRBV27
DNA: TGTGCCAGCACCCGGGATAGTGGCACTGGGGCCAACGTCCTGACTTTC
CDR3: CASTRDSGTGANVLTF

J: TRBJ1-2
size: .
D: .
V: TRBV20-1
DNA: TGCAGTGCTAGAGATTCCGGGGGCCTCGGCTACACCTTC
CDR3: CSARDSGGLGYTF

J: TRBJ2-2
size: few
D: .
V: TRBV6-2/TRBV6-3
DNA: TGTGCCAGCAGTTACTCGATAAGCGTGAACACCGGGGAGCTGTTTTTT
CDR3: CASSYSISVNTGELFF

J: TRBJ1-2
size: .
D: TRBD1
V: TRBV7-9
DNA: TGTGCCAGCAGCTTAGCCGACAGGGGCTTTGGCTACACCTTC
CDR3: CASSLADRGFGYTF

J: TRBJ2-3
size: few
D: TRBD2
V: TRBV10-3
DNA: TGTGCCTTAACACGCGGGAGCAGCACAGATACGCAGTATTTT
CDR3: CALTRGSSTDTQYF

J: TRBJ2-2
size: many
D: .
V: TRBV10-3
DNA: TGTGCCATCAGTGCGCGGGGGCCCCCCACCGGGGAGCTGTTTTTT
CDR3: CAISARGPPTGELFF

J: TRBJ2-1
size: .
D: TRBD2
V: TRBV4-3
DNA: TGCGCCAGCAGCCAGGATGACACTAGCGGGCCGTACAATGAGCAGTTCTTC
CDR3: CASSQDDTSGPYNEQFF

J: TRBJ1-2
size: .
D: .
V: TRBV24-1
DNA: TGTGCCACCAGTGATTTGTTGGGCTACACCTTC
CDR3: CATSDLLGYTF

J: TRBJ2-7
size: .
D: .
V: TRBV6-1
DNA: TGTGCCAGCAGTGCCCAAACCCCGGACAGTTCCTACGAGCAGTACTTC
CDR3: CASSAQTPDSSYEQYF

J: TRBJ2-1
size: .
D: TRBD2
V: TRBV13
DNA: TGTGCCATCAGCCCCGGGGGGGATGAGCAGTTCTTC
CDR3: CAISPGGDEQFF

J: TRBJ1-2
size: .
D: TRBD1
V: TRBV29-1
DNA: TGCAGCGCTATAACAGGGGAGGATGGCTACACCTTC
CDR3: CSAITGEDGYTF

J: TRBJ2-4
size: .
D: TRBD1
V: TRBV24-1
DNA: TGTGCCACCAGTGATCCGAGGGGGCAGGGGAACATTCAGTACTTC
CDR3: CATSDPRGQGNIQYF

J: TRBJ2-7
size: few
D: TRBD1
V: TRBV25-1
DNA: TGTGCCAGCAGTGGGACAGGGGACGAGCAGTACTTC
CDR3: CASSGTGDEQYF

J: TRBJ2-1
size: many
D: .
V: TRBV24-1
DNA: TGTGCCACCAGTGATCCCAGGCAGGCCGCACGTATAGATGAGCAGTTCTTC
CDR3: CATSDPRQAARIDEQFF

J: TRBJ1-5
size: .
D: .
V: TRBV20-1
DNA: TGCAGTGCTGCCCCGTCTTGGGCCCAGCATTTT
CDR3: CSAAPSWAQHF

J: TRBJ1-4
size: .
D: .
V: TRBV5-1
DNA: TGCGCCAGCAGCCCTATGGGGGCGGGAAATGAAAAACTGTTTTTT
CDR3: CASSPMGAGNEKLFF

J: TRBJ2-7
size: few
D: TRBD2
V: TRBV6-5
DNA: TGTGCCAGCAGTGTAGCGGGACTATACGAGCAGTACTTC
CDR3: CASSVAGLYEQYF

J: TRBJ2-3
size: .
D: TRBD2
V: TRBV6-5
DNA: TGTGCCAGCAGTTACGGGGGCGGGAGGGGAGATACGCAGTATTTT
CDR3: CASSYGGGRGDTQYF

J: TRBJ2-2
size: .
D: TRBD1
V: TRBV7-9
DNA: TGTGCCAGCACCCCAGGGGGACAGCCGAACACCGGGGAGCTGTTTTTT
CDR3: CASTPGGQPNTGELFF

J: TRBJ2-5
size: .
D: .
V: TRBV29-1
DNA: TGCAGCGTTGAGCGGGACGCCCTAGGGGAGACCCAGTACTTC
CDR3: CSVERDALGETQYF

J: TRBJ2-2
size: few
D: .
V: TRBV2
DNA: TGTGCCAGCAGTGACCAGGCGAACACCGGGGAGCTGTTTTTT
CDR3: CASSDQANTGELFF

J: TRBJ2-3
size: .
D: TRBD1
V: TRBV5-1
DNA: TGCGCCAGCAGCCGACCGACAGGGACGATGAGAGCAGATACGCAGTATTTT
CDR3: CASSRPTGTMRADTQYF

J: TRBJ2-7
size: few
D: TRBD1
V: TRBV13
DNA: TGTGCCAGCAGCTTGACAGGGGGCGAGTACGAGCAGTACTTC
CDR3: CASSLTGGEYEQYF

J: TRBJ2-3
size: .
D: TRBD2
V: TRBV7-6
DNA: TGTGCCAGCAGCGAAGCGGGAGGGTCCCCCACAGATACACAGTATTTT
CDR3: CASSEAGGSPTDTQYF

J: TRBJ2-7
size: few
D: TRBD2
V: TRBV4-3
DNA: TGCGCCAGCAGCCAAGAGACTAGCGGGAGGTCCTACGAGCAGTACTTC
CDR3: CASSQETSGRSYEQYF

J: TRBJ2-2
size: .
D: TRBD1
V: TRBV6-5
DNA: TGTGCCAGCAGTGCGGACAGGAGGACCGGGGAGCTGTTTTTT
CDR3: CASSADRRTGELFF

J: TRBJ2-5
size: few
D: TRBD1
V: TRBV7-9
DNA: TGTGCCAGCAGCCATGAAGGACAGGGAAGAGAGACCCAGTACTTC
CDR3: CASSHEGQGRETQYF

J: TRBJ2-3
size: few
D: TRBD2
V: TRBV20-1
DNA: TGCAGTGCTAGAGTGGGTAGCGGGAGGTTTAGTACAGATACGCAGTATTTT
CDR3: CSARVGSGRFSTDTQYF

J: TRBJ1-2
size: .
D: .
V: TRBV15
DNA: TGTGCCACCAGCAGAGATTATGGTGCAGCCTCTAACTATGGCTACACCTTC
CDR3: CATSRDYGAASNYGYTF

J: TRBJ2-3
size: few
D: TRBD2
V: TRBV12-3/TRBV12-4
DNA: TGTGCCAGCAGAGGGGGACTAGCGGGGGCGACGCAGTATTTT
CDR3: CASRGGLAGATQYF

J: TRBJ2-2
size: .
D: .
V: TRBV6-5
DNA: TGTGCCAGCAGTTACTCGCGGGGGCTAGGTGGGGCTGGGGAGCTGTTTTTT
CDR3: CASSYSRGLGGAGELFF

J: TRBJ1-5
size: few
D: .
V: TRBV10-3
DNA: TGTGCCATCAGCCCGGCAGAAGATCAGCCCCAGCATTTT
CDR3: CAISPAEDQPQHF

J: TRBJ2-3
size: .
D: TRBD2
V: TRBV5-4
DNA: TGTGCCAGCAGCCGCGGACTAGCGGAAATCACAGATACGCAGTATTTT
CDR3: CASSRGLAEITDTQYF

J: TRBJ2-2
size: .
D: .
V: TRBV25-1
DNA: TGTGCCAGCAGCGGGGGGCAATCGGGCACCGGGGAGCTGTTTTTT
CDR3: CASSGGQSGTGELFF

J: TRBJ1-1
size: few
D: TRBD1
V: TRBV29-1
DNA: TGCAGCGTCGGTGACAGGGGGACTATTTCGGCTGAAGCTTTCTTT
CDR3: CSVGDRGTISAEAFF

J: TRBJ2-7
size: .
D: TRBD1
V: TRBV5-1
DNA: TGCGCCAGCAGCTTGTGGCAGGGGGTTGGGACCAACGAGCAGTACTTC
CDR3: CASSLWQGVGTNEQYF

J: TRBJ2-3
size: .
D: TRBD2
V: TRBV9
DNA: TGTGCCAGCAGCTTTATTAGCGGGAGAGGACCAGATACGCAGTATTTT
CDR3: CASSFISGRGPDTQYF

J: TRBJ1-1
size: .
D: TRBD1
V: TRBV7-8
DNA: TGTGCCAGCAGCTTAGAGGCCCGGGACAGTGAAGCTTTCTTT
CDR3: CASSLEARDSEAFF

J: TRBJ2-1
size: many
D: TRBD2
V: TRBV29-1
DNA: TGCAGCGTTGAAGATTTCCAGCGGGAGTACGGTGAGCAGTTCTTC
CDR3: CSVEDFQREYGEQFF

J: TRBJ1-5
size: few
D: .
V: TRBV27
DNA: TGTGCCAGCAGCCGGAACTGGGAGCAGCCCCAGCATTTT
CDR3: CASSRNWEQPQHF

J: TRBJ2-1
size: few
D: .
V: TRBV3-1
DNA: TGTGCCAGCAGCCAAGAGTCGGACAATGAGCAGTTCTTC
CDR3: CASSQESDNEQFF